This TCR beta chain emerged from a study of cytotoxic CD8 clonotypes in ibrutinib-treated CLL. Turning to the study itself: Response samples were drawn at a median of approximately 11 months of treatment, range 6 to 36. Findings and caveats of the study: Contraction or stability on treatment was seen for public clonotypes, which were uncommon. Baseline clonality was higher than in age-matched healthy donors and moved in step with circulating CD8+ T-cell counts.

With respect to this clone: The antigen remains unidentified.

The assay was immunoSEQ multiplex PCR, and TCRdb's table has in-frame clones only and misses some. The data hold about 130,000 clones, with 84% observed a single time. Extraction of around 2 micrograms of genomic DNA from cryopreserved PBMCs supplied material for TCR beta libraries. V was clipped by 5 bases and J by 7 bases; unmatched bases: 13. The CDR3 totals 15 residues. Germline V CDR1 and CDR2: SGHTA, FQGNSA. Sequenced here: PBMCs, sampled after 24 months of ibrutinib treatment. V is TRBV7-2 and J is TRBJ2-7, with TRBD2 matching 8 bases. The receptor comes from a human donor with chronic lymphocytic leukemia. CDR3 residues: CASSPGGDGFLEQYF. The CDR3 nucleotides are TGTGCCAGCAGCCCCGGGGGGGACGGATTTTTGGAGCAGTACTTC.